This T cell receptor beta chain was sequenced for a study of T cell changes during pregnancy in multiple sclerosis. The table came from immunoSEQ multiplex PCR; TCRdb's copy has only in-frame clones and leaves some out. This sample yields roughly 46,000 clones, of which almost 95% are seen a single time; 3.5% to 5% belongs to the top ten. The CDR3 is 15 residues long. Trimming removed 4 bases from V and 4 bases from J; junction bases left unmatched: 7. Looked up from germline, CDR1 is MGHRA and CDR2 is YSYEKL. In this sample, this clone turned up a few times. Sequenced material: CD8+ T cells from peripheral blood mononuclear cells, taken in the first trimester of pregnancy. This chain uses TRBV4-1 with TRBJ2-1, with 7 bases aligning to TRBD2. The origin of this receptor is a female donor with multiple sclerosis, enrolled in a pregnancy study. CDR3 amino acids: CASSPDPAGYNEQFF. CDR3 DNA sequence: TGCGCCAGCAGCCCTGACCCAGCGGGGTACAATGAGCAGTTCTTC.